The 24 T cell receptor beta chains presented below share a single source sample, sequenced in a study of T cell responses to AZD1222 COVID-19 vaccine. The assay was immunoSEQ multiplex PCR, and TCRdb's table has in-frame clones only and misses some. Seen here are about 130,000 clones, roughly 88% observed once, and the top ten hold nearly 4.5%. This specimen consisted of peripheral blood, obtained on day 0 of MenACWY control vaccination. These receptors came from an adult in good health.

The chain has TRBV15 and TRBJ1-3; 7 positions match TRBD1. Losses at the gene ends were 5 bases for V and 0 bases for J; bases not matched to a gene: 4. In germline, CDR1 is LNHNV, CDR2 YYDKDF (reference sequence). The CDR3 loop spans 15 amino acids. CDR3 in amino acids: CATSLRTGSGNTIYF. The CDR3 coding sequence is TGTGCCACCAGCCTACGGACAGGCTCTGGAAACACCATATATTTT.

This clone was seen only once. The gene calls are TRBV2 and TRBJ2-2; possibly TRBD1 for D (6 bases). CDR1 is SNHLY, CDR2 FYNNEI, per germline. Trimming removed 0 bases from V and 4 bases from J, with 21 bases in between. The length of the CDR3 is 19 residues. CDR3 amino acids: CASSEASRPGTGFTGELFF. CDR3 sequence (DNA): TGTGCCAGCAGTGAAGCTAGTCGGCCCGGAACAGGGTTCACCGGGGAGCTGTTTTTT.

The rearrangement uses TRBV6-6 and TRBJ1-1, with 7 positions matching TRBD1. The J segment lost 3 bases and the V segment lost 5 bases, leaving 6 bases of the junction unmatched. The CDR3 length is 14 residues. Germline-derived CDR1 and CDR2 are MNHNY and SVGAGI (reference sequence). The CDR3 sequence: CASSAMGTDTEAFF. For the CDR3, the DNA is TGTGCCAGCAGTGCAATGGGGACAGACACTGAAGCTTTCTTT.

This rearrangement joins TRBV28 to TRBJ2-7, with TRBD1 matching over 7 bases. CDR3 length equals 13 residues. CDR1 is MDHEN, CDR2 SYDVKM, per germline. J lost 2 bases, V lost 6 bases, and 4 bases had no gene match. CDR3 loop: CASSDRVPYEQYF. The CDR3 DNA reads TGTGCCAGCAGCGACAGGGTGCCCTACGAGCAGTACTTC.

The CDR3 region is CASSLMGQGSEKLFF. CDR3 coding DNA: TGCGCCAGCAGCTTGATGGGACAGGGTAGCGAAAAACTGTTTTTT. The chain recombines TRBV5-1 with TRBJ1-4; 9 positions match TRBD1. The ends lost 1 base at V and 8 bases at J; junction bases unmatched: 6. This CDR3 is 15 amino acids long. CDR1 and CDR2 from the germline V gene are SGHRS and YFSETQ. Filled out from reference TRBV5-1 and TRBJ1-4, the complete variable domain reads KAGVTQTPRYLIKTRGQQVTLSCSPISGHRSVSWYQQTPGQGLQFLFEYFSETQRNKGNFPGRFSGRQFSNSRSEMNVSTLELGDSALYLCASSLMGQGSEKLFFGSGTQLSVL.

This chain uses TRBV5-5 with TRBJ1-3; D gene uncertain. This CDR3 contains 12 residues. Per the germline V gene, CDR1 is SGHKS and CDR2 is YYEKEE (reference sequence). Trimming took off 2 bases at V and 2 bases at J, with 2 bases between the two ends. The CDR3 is CASSFTGNTIYF. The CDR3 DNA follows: TGTGCCAGCAGCTTTACTGGAAACACCATATATTTT.

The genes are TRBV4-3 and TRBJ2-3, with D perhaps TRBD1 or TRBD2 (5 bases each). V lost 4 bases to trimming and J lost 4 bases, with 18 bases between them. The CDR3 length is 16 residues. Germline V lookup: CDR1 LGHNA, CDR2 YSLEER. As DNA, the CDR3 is TGCGCCAGCAGCCTCGATGGGGCTAGCCCCGCAGATACGCAGTATTTT. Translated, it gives CASSLDGASPADTQYF.

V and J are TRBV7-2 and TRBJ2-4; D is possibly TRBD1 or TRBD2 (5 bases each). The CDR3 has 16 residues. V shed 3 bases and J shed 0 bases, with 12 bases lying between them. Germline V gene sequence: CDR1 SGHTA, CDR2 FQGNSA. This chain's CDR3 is CASSFGPGLAKNIQYF. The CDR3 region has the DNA TGTGCCAGCAGCTTTGGGCCGGGGCTAGCCAAAAACATTCAGTACTTC.

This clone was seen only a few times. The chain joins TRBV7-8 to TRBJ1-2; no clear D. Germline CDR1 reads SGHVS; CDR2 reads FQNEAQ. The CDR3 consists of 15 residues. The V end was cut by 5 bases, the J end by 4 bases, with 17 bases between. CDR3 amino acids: CASSRREAGSYGYTF. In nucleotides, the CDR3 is TGTGCCAGCAGCCGTCGGGAGGCTGGTAGCTATGGCTACACCTTC. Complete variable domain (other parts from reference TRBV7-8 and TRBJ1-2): GAGVSQSPRYKVAKRGQDVALRCDPISGHVSLFWYQQALGQGPEFLTYFQNEAQLDKSGLPSDRFFAERPEGSVSTLKIQRTQQEDSAVYLCASSRREAGSYGYTFGSGTRLTVV.

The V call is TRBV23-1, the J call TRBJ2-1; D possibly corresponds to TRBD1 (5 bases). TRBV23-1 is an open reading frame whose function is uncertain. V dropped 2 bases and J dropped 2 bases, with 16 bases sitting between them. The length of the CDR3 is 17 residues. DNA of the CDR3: TGCGCCAGCAGTCAAGCGACCAGACAGTCGACCTACAATGAGCAGTTCTTC. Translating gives CASSQATRQSTYNEQFF.

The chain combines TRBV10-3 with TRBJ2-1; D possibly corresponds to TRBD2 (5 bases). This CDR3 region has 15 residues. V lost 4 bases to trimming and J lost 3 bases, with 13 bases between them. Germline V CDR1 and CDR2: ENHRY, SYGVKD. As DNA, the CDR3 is TGTGCCATCAGTGGGAGAGAAGCGGACTACAATGAGCAGTTCTTC. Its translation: CAISGREADYNEQFF.

The CDR3 nucleotides read TGTGCCACCAGTGAAACCGGGACAGGGGGTGAGCAGTACTTC. This sequence encodes CATSETGTGGEQYF. V and J are TRBV24-1 and TRBJ2-7; TRBD1 aligns across 11 bases. The germline V gene has CDR1 KGHDR and CDR2 SFDVKD. After removal of 4 bases from V and 7 bases from J, the junction contained 5 bases not matched to a gene. CDR3 length equals 14 residues.

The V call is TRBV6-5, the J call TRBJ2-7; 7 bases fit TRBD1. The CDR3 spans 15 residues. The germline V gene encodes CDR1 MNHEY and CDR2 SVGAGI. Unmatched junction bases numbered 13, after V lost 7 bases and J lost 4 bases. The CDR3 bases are TGTGCCAGCAAACCACAGGGGTTTCCATGGTACGAGCAGTACTTC. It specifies CASKPQGFPWYEQYF.

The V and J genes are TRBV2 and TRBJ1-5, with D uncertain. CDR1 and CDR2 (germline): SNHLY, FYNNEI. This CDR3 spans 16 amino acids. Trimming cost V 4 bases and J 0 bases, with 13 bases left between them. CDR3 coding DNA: TGTGCCAGCAGTGCAAACGGCGACGTTAGCAATCAGCCCCAGCATTTT. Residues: CASSANGDVSNQPQHF.

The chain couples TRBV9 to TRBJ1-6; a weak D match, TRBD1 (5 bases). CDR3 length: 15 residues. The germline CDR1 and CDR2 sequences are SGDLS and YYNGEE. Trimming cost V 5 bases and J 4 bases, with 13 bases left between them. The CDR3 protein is CASSQTDQYNSPLHF. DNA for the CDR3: TGTGCCAGCAGTCAGACAGATCAATATAATTCACCCCTCCACTTT.

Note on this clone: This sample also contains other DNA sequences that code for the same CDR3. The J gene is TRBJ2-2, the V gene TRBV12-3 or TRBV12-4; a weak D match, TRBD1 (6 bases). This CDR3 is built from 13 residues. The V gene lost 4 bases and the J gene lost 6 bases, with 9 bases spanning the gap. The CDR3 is CASSSTGSGELFF. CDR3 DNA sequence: TGTGCCAGCAGTTCTACAGGGTCCGGGGAGCTGTTTTTT.

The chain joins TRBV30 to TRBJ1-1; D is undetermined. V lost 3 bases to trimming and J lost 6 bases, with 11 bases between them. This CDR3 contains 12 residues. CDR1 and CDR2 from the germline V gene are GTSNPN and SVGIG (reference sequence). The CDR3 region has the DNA TGTGCCTGGAGGGGTGGATACGCTGAAGCTTTCTTT. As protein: CAWRGGYAEAFF.

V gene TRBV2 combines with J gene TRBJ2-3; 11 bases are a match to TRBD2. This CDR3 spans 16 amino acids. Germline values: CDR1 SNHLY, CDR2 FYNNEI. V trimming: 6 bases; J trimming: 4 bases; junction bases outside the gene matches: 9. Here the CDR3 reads CASSQLAGEGADTQYF. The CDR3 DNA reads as TGTGCCAGCAGCCAACTAGCGGGAGAGGGGGCAGATACGCAGTATTTT.

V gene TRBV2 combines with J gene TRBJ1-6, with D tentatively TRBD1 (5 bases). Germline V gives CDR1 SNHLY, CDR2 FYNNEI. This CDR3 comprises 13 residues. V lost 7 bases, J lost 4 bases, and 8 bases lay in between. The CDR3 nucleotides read TGTGCCAGCAATACAGGTTATAATTCACCCCTCCACTTT. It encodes CASNTGYNSPLHF.

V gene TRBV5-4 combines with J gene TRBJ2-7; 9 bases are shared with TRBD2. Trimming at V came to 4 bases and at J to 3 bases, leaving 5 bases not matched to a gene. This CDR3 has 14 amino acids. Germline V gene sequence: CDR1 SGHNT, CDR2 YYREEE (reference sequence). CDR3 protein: CASSPSGDHYEQYF. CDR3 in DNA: TGTGCCAGCAGCCCTAGCGGGGACCACTACGAGCAGTACTTC.

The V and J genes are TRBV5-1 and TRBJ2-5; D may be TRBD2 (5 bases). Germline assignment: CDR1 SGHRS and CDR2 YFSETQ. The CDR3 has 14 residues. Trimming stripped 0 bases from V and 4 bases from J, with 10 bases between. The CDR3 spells CASSLEPGRETQYF. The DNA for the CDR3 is TGCGCCAGCAGCTTGGAGCCGGGGAGAGAGACCCAGTACTTC.

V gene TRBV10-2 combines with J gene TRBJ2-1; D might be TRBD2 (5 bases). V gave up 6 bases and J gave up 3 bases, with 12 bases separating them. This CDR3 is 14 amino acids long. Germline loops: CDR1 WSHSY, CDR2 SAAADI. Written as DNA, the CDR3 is TGCGCCAGCAGATTGGTTCGGGACTACAATGAGCAGTTCTTC. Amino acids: CASRLVRDYNEQFF.

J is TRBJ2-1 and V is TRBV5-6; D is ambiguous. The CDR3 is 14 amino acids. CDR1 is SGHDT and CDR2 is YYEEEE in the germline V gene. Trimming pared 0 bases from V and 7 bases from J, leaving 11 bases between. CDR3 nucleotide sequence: TGTGCCAGCAGCTTGGGCCCCCGGACGAATGAGCAGTTCTTC. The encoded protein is CASSLGPRTNEQFF.

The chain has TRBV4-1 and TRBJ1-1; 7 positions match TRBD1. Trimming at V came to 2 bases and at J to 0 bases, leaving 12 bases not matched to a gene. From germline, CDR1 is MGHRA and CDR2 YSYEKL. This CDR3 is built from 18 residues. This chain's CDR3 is CASSQIVVTGRLNTEAFF. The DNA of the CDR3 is TGCGCCAGCAGCCAAATTGTAGTGACAGGGAGGTTGAACACTGAAGCTTTCTTT.